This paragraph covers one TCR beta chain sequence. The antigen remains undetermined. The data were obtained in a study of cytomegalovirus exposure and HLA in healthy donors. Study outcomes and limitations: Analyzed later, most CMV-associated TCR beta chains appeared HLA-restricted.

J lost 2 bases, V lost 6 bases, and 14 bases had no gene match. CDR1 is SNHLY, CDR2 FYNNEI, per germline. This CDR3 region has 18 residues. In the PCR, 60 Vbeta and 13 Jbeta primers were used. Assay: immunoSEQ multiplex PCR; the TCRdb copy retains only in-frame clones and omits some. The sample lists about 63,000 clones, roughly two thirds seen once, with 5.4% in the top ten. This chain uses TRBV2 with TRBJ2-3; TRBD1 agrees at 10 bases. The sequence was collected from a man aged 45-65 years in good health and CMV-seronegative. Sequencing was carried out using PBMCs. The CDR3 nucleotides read TGTGCCAGCAGGGCGTCCCGGGACAGGGGCGGGAACACAGATACGCAGTATTTT. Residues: CASRASRDRGGNTDTQYF. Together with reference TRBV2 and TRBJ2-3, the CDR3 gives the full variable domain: EPEVTQTPSHQVTQMGQEVILRCVPISNHLYFYWYRQILGQKVEFLVSFYNNEISEKSEIFDDQFSVERPDGSNFTLKIRSTKLEDSAMYFCASRASRDRGGNTDTQYFGPGTRLTVL.